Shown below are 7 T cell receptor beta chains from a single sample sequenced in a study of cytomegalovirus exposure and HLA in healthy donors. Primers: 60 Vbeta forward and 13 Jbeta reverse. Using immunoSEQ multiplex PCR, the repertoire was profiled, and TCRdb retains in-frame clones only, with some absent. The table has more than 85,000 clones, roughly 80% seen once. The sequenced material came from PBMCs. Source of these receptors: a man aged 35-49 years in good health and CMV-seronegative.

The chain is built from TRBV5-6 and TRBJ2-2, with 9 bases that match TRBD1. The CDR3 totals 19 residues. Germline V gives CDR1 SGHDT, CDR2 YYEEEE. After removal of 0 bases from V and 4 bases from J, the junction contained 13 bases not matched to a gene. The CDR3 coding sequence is TGTGCCAGCAGCTTGGTTTGGGACAGGGCGCAGGGAGGCACCGGGGAGCTGTTTTTT. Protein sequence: CASSLVWDRAQGGTGELFF. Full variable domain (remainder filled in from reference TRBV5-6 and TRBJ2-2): DAGVTQSPTHLIKTRGQQVTLRCSPKSGHDTVSWYQQALGQGPQFIFQYYEEEERQRGNFPDRFSGHQFPNYSSELNVNALLLGDSALYLCASSLVWDRAQGGTGELFFGEGSRLTVL.

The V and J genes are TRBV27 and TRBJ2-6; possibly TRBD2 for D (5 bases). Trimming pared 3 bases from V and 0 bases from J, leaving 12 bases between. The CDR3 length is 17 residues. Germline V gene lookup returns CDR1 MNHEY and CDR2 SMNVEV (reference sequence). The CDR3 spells CASSFGDPNSGANVLTF. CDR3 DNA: TGTGCCAGCAGTTTCGGGGATCCCAACTCTGGGGCCAACGTCCTGACTTTC.

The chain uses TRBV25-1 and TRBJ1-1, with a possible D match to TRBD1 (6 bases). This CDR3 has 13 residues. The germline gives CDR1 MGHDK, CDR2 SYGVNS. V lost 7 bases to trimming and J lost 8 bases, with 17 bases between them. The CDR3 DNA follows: TGTGCCAGCACCCAATCGGACAGTAAAGAAGCTTTCTTT. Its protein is CASTQSDSKEAFF.

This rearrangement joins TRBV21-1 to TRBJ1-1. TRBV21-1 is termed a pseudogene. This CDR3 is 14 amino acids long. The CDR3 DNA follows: TGTGCCAGCAGCAAAGGGAGGATTGCGACTGAAGCTTTCTTT. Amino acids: CASSKGRIATEAFF.

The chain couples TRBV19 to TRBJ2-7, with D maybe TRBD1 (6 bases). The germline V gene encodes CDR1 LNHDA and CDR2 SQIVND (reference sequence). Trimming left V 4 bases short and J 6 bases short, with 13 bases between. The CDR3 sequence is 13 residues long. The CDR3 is CASSTRQALEQYF. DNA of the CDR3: TGTGCCAGTAGTACTCGACAGGCTCTCGAGCAGTACTTC.

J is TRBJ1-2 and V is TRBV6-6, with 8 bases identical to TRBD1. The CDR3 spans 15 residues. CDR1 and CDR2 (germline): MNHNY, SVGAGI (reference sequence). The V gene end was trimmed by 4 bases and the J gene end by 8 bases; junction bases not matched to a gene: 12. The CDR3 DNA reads TGTGCCAGCAGTTCCCTCTGGGACAGGCCGCGAGGCTACACCTTC. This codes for CASSSLWDRPRGYTF.

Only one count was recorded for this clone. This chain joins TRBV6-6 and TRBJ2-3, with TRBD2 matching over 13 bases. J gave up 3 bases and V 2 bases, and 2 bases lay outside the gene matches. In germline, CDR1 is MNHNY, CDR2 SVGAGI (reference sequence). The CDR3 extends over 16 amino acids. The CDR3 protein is CASSYQTSGGTDTQYF. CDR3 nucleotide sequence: TGTGCCAGCAGTTACCAGACTAGCGGGGGGACAGATACGCAGTATTTT.